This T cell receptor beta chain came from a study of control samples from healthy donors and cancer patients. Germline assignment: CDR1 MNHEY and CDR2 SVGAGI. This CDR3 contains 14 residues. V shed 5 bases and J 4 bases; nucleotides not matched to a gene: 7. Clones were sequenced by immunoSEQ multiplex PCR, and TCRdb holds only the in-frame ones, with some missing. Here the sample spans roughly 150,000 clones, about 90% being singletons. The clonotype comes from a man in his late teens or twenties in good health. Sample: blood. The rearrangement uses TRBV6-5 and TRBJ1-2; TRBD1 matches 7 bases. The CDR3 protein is CASSRDSLLYGYTF. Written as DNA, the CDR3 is TGTGCCAGCAGTCGGGACAGCCTCCTCTATGGCTACACCTTC.